This T cell receptor (beta chain) appears in the sequencing data of a study of cytomegalovirus exposure and HLA in healthy donors. Regarding this clone: Antigen unknown.

Study observations and caveats: Later on, a genetic analysis was performed. It linked a missense variant in DCLRE1C with V- and J-gene trimming of TCR beta. Across donors, most TCRs were seen rarely, yet some public ones were widespread. Across donors, presence/absence analyses took sequencing depth to be roughly uniform.

This PCR relied on a set of 60 Vbeta primers and 13 Jbeta primers. TCRdb's copy holds only in-frame clones and misses some; the assay was immunoSEQ multiplex PCR. Here the sample spans around 85,000 clones, just under 80% being singletons. Sequencing was carried out using PBMCs. The receptor's source is a man aged 25-45 years in good health and CMV-seronegative.

The CDR3 region has the DNA TGTGCCAGCAGCTTAGATGGCGGGGGCCAAGAGACCCAGTACTTC. Its translation is CASSLDGGGQETQYF. The chain couples TRBV11-3 to TRBJ2-5; 7 nucleotides agree with TRBD2. The CDR3 consists of 15 residues. Germline CDR1 reads SGHNT; CDR2 reads YENEEA. The J segment lost 1 base and the V segment lost 0 bases, leaving 2 bases of the junction unmatched.